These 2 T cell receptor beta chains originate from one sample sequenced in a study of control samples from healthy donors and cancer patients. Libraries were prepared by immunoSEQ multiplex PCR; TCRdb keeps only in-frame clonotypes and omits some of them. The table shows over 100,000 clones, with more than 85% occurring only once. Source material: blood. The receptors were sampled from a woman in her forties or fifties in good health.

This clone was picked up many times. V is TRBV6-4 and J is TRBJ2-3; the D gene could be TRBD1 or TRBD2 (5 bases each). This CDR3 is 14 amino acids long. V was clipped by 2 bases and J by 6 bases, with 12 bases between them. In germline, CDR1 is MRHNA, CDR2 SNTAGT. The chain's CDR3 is CASSDGGAPDTQYF. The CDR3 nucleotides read TGTGCCAGCAGTGACGGGGGAGCCCCGGATACGCAGTATTTT.

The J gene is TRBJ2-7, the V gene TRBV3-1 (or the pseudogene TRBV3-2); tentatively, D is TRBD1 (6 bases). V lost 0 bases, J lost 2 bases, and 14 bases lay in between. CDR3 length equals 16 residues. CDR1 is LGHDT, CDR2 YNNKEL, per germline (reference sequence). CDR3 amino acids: CASSQESPGAPYEQYF. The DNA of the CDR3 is TGTGCCAGCAGCCAAGAGAGCCCAGGGGCCCCCTACGAGCAGTACTTC.